The source of this T cell receptor beta chain is a study of identical twins (dated by TCRdb to 2016 to 2018). Regarding the complete study: The study deep-sequenced TCR alpha and beta repertoires from monozygotic twins, unrelated adults of various ages and cord blood to test whether fetal clonotypes persist. To rule out contamination, the twin experiments were replicated at different times with different library preparation protocols.

All donors were healthy Caucasians. Concerning this clonotype: Which antigen it targets is not known. No quality values exist for individual bases; no much larger clone is one base distant.

Library construction relied on 5' RACE. The instrument given in TCRdb is Illumina HiSeq 2000. Template switching added a universal primer binding site, and the final cDNA carried a unique molecular identifier that allowed TCR cDNA molecules to be counted accurately. Specific primers in the conserved constant-segment region were used to synthesize first-strand cDNA for the TCR alpha and beta chains. To control for contamination, every cDNA library was double barcoded, receiving both a SMART-Mk sample barcode and Illumina barcodes. TruSeq adapter sequences and Illumina sample barcodes were added in two successive PCR steps. The Illumina HiSeq platform was used with custom primers to sequence TCR alpha and beta cDNA libraries. Per the original workflow: Unique molecular identifiers were extracted from raw reads with MiGEC, and CDR3 positions were determined with MiXCR. Recombination models were inferred per individual with the repgenHMM and IGoR tools using an EM algorithm. Shared clonotypes were analyzed with the tcR package in R, and sharing was normalized by the product of cloneset sizes. To study raw recombination without the effects of thymic and clonal selection, out-of-frame nonproductive sequences were analyzed. Through fastp at Q25 and MiXCR, TCRdb rebuilt clones from the public reads, retaining in-frame beta chains. Rows merge per CDR3 protein into single entries with the most common DNA and genes. The V and J calls and clone size come from TCRdb's table, not from the authors' own analysis. The sample has 1,800,000 or so distinct CDR3 sequences on record, around 29% of them singletons. The ten top clones hold less than 0.35% of the sample.

Overall study results and their limits: Abundant cord blood beta clonotypes had fewer insertions, young adult naive repertoires showed a similar but weaker trend, and memory repertoires showed no such trend. Because the same donors could not be followed over many years, conclusions were based on cross-sectional statistical analysis. Compared with coincidental sharing between unrelated individuals, an excess of low generation-probability sequences was observed among out-of-frame TCR alpha sequences shared between twins. Excess twin sharing in beta out-of-frame sequences was weaker because fewer shared sequences lowered the signal-to-noise ratio. Invariant T cells such as MAIT and iNKT could partly confound zero-insertion analyses, though diverse VJ usage argued against this for most clonotypes. Recombination models systematically underestimated out-of-frame TCR alpha sharing in monozygotic twins but agreed with sharing between unrelated individuals.

From cysteine to phenylalanine, the CDR3 is 16 amino acids long. Only the CDR3 portion is preserved as DNA: 48 bases, with reading frame beginning at the first base. The germline V gene supplies CDR1 SNHLY and CDR2 FYNNEI. The sequencing sample was made of cord blood. This sequence was found in a newborn girl in good health. This sequence uses TRBV2 and TRBJ2-4, with the D gene not confidently named. The end of the DNA aligns better with TRBJ2-7, so the J call may be wrong. The DNA reads as follows: TGTGCCAGCAGGCGAATTGAGATCCTCGTTCCCTACGAGCAGTACTTC. Its coded protein is CASRRIEILVPYEQYF.